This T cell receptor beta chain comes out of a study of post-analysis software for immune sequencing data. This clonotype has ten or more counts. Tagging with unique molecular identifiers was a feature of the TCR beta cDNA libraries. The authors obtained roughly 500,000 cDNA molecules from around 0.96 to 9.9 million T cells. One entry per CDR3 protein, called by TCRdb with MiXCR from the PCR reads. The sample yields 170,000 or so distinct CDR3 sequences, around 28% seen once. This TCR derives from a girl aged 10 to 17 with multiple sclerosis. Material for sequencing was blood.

As DNA, the CDR3 is TGTGCCAGCAGCACCGGGACCCCAAGAACGCAGTATTTT. As protein: CASSTGTPRTQYF. The rearrangement links TRBV12-3 or TRBV12-4 to TRBJ2-3; D might be TRBD1 or TRBD2, each matching 5 bases. V lost 6 bases and J 9 bases, leaving 16 bases between the germline ends. CDR3 size: 13 residues.